Each of the 21 T cell receptor beta chains below was sequenced from the same sample in a study of response to subunit inactivated influenza vaccine. TCRdb re-analysed the RT-PCR reads in MiXCR, keeping a single row per CDR3 protein. The sample contains 650,000 to 850,000 distinct CDR3 sequences, more than 11% of which appear only once. The starting material was PBMCs from blood, obtained around two weeks before vaccination. The receptors stem from a man in his fifties or sixties who received an inactivated influenza vaccine.

Written as DNA, the CDR3 is TGCAGTGCTCCAATTGGTACCGGAAACACTGAAGCTTTCTTT. This translates into CSAPIGTGNTEAFF. The V call is TRBV20-1, the J call TRBJ1-1; the D is unclear. With 5 bases removed from V and 2 bases from J, the gap between germline ends came to 15 bases. The CDR3 extends over 14 amino acids. CDR1 and CDR2 (germline): DFQATT, SNEGSKA (reference sequence).

This clonotype has only a few counts. The chain uses TRBV28 and TRBJ1-5; weak D call: TRBD1 (5 bases). Trimming took off 2 bases at V and 4 bases at J, with 21 bases between the two ends. CDR1 and CDR2 from the germline V gene are MDHEN and SYDVKM. CDR3 size: 18 residues. The CDR3 reads CASSLGVHPRGDNQPQHF. CDR3 DNA: TGTGCCAGCAGTTTAGGTGTACACCCCCGGGGGGATAATCAGCCCCAGCATTTT.

This clonotype appeared a few times. J is TRBJ1-2 and V is TRBV4-3; TRBD1 might be the D (5 bases). This CDR3 has 15 amino acids. The germline CDR1 and CDR2 sequences are LGHNA and YSLEER. Trimming cost V 1 base and J 0 bases, with 9 bases left between them. CDR3 in amino acids: CASSQGTSSNYGYTF. CDR3 nucleotides: TGCGCCAGCAGCCAAGGGACATCCTCTAACTATGGCTACACCTTC.

V is TRBV18 and J is TRBJ2-5; possible D gene TRBD2, 5 bases. The CDR3 length is 17 residues. The V gene lost 2 bases and the J gene lost 4 bases, with 20 bases spanning the gap. From germline, CDR1 is KGHSH and CDR2 LQKENI. DNA of the CDR3: TGTGCCAGCTCACCAGAAACCGGGTCTAGCTTAACAGAGACCCAGTACTTC. Residues: CASSPETGSSLTETQYF.

DNA for the CDR3: TGCAGTGCTAGTTCAGGCCGCAATCAGCCCCAGCATTTT. It translates to CSASSGRNQPQHF. This chain joins TRBV20-1 and TRBJ1-5; D gene uncertain. The V gene's germline CDR1 is DFQATT and CDR2 SNEGSKA (reference sequence). V lost 3 bases and J 2 bases, leaving 8 bases between the germline ends. This CDR3 comprises 13 residues.

The genes are TRBV6-1 and TRBJ2-1; TRBD2 matches at 9 bases. Germline values: CDR1 MNHNS, CDR2 SASEGT. V lost 6 bases, J lost 8 bases, and 5 bases stayed unmatched. There are 13 residues in the CDR3. CDR3 region: CASRVSGGDEQFF. DNA for the CDR3: TGTGCCAGCAGAGTTAGCGGGGGTGATGAGCAGTTCTTC.

J is TRBJ2-7 and V is TRBV6-2 or TRBV6-3, with D possibly called TRBD1 or TRBD2 (5 bases each). The V end was cut by 0 bases, the J end by 2 bases, with 26 bases between. The germline CDR1 and CDR2 sequences are MNHEY and SVGEGT. The CDR3 length is 20 residues. The CDR3 loop reads CASSYSRLNWDARIPYEQYF. CDR3 DNA sequence: TGTGCCAGCAGTTACTCAAGGTTGAATTGGGACGCCCGGATACCCTACGAGCAGTACTTC.

This clonotype was seen more than once but under ten times. The V and J genes are TRBV20-1 and TRBJ1-1; D not resolved. Germline V lookup: CDR1 DFQATT, CDR2 SNEGSKA (reference sequence). This CDR3 region has 13 residues. V dropped 3 bases and J dropped 2 bases, with 10 bases sitting between them. CDR3 amino acids: CSASPSLNTEAFF. For the CDR3, the DNA is TGCAGTGCTAGCCCCTCCTTAAACACTGAAGCTTTCTTT.

Comments on this clonotype: A much larger clone differs from this one at a single base, so this may be a read error. The chain recombines TRBV3-1 with TRBJ2-3; D gene uncertain. Germline CDR1 LGHDT, CDR2 YNNKEL (reference sequence). This CDR3 is 14 amino acids long. Between the trimmed V and J ends, which lost 4 bases and 4 bases, there was a span of 12 bases. CDR3 sequence reads: CASSPSPYADTQYF. CDR3 DNA sequence: TGTGCCAGCAGCCCCTCGCCTTACGCAGATACGCAGTATTTT.

The chain has TRBV4-1 and TRBJ2-7; 10 positions match TRBD1. The V gene end was trimmed by 4 bases and the J gene end by 0 bases; junction bases not matched to a gene: 9. The CDR3 is made up of 17 amino acids. Germline assignment: CDR1 MGHRA and CDR2 YSYEKL. The CDR3 sequence: CASSRRPGQGSSYEQYF. In DNA form, the CDR3 reads TGCGCCAGCAGCCGCCGCCCGGGACAGGGGTCCTCCTACGAGCAGTACTTC.

This clonotype was detected only a few times. The chain carries TRBV20-1 and TRBJ2-1; 12 positions agree with TRBD2. Germline values: CDR1 DFQATT, CDR2 SNEGSKA (reference sequence). This CDR3 contains 15 residues. V was pared by 6 bases and J by 3 bases, with 6 bases of the junction left unmatched. CDR3 region: CSALGLAGFYNEQFF. CDR3 nucleotides: TGCAGTGCCCTCGGACTAGCGGGGTTCTACAATGAGCAGTTCTTC.

The chain carries TRBV12-3 or TRBV12-4 and TRBJ2-3; D possibly uses TRBD1 or TRBD2 (5 bases each). The CDR3 length is 16 residues. Trimming shortened V by 6 bases and J by 2 bases, and 18 bases separated the two germline ends. The chain's CDR3 is CASSRGAGPFTDTQYF. CDR3 DNA: TGTGCCAGCAGCCGAGGGGCAGGGCCTTTCACAGATACGCAGTATTTT.

This clonotype was seen repeatedly, ten times or more. The V gene is TRBV29-1, the J gene TRBJ1-2; D remains ambiguous. CDR1 and CDR2 from the germline V gene are SQVTM and ANQGSEA. V lost 4 bases to trimming and J lost 3 bases, with 9 bases between them. This CDR3 contains 12 residues. The CDR3 loop is CSVVGSDYGYTF. CDR3 sequence (DNA): TGCAGCGTTGTGGGTTCTGACTATGGCTACACCTTC.

This clonotype was seen a few times. The rearrangement links TRBV27 to TRBJ2-2, with D uncertain. This CDR3 comprises 15 residues. Trimming shortened V by 6 bases and J by 0 bases, and 11 bases separated the two germline ends. CDR1 and CDR2 (germline): MNHEY, SMNVEV (reference sequence). This CDR3 reads CASSPWLANTGELFF. The CDR3 nucleotides are TGTGCCAGCAGCCCATGGTTAGCGAACACCGGGGAGCTGTTTTTT.

This clonotype was counted between two and nine times. The chain recombines TRBV7-2 with TRBJ1-5; a weak D match, TRBD1 (5 bases). Germline-derived CDR1 and CDR2 are SGHTA and FQGNSA. The CDR3 runs to 15 residues. V was trimmed by 1 base and J by 6 bases, leaving 13 bases between them. CDR3 sequence reads: CASSLEAGRGQPQHF. The CDR3 DNA sequence: TGTGCCAGCAGCTTAGAGGCGGGGCGTGGTCAGCCCCAGCATTTT.

This clonotype was counted only a few times. CDR3: CAISETWGNTEAFF. In DNA, the CDR3 is TGTGCCATCAGTGAGACATGGGGGAACACTGAAGCTTTCTTT. The chain recombines TRBV10-3 with TRBJ1-1; no firm D call. V was clipped by 2 bases and J by 1 base, with 8 bases between them. CDR1 and CDR2 from the germline V gene are ENHRY and SYGVKD. There are 14 residues in the CDR3.

The rearrangement uses TRBV5-1 and TRBJ2-7; 11 nucleotides align to TRBD2. After removal of 1 base from V and 1 base from J, the junction contained 10 bases not matched to a gene. The CDR3 length is 18 residues. Germline V gives CDR1 SGHRS, CDR2 YFSETQ. The CDR3 here is CASSLKRLAGPGSYEQYF. The DNA for the CDR3 is TGCGCCAGCAGCTTGAAGAGACTAGCGGGGCCTGGGTCCTACGAGCAGTACTTC. The entire variable domain, with the rest obtained from reference TRBV5-1 and TRBJ2-7, is as follows: KAGVTQTPRYLIKTRGQQVTLSCSPISGHRSVSWYQQTPGQGLQFLFEYFSETQRNKGNFPGRFSGRQFSNSRSEMNVSTLELGDSALYLCASSLKRLAGPGSYEQYFGPGTRLTVT.

The rearrangement joins TRBV6-1 to TRBJ1-5; 7 nucleotides line up with TRBD1. Germline values: CDR1 MNHNS, CDR2 SASEGT. After removal of 6 bases from V and 3 bases from J, the junction contained 5 bases not matched to a gene. The CDR3 loop spans 14 amino acids. For the CDR3, the DNA is TGTGCCAGCAGAACCGGGACAGCCAATCAGCCCCAGCATTTT. Protein sequence: CASRTGTANQPQHF.

This clonotype has at least ten counts. The J gene is TRBJ1-5, the V gene TRBV24-1; no clear D gene. The CDR3 is 13 residues long. Trimming left V 0 bases short and J 7 bases short, with 6 bases between. The germline V gene encodes CDR1 KGHDR and CDR2 SFDVKD. The CDR3 DNA is TGTGCCACCAGTGATTTGCTGGGACAGCCCCAGCATTTT. Residues: CATSDLLGQPQHF.

This clonotype was recorded many times. This chain uses TRBV27 with TRBJ1-3, with 9 bases that match TRBD1. The J segment lost 3 bases and the V segment lost 6 bases, leaving 6 bases of the junction unmatched. From germline, CDR1 is MNHEY and CDR2 SMNVEV (reference sequence). The CDR3 contains 15 residues. The CDR3 protein is CASRSTGGRGNTIYF. CDR3 bases: TGTGCCAGCAGAAGTACAGGGGGCCGTGGAAACACCATATATTTT.

This rearrangement joins TRBV7-2 to TRBJ2-1; 12 positions agree with TRBD2. Trimming took 5 bases from V and 8 from J; bases not matched to a gene: 7. This CDR3 contains 15 residues. Germline CDR1 reads SGHTA; CDR2 reads FQGNSA. The CDR3 sequence: CASSQGLAGSHEQFF. The DNA of the CDR3 is TGTGCCAGCAGCCAAGGACTAGCGGGATCGCATGAGCAGTTCTTC.